This TCR beta chain came from a study of T cells in Graves' hyperthyroidism and ophthalmopathy. The ends lost 3 bases at V and 3 bases at J; junction bases unmatched: 6. Germline CDR1 is DFQATT and CDR2 is SNEGSKA (reference sequence). The CDR3 covers 14 residues. The investigators amplified TCR beta CDR3 regions from RNA transcripts. TCR CDR3 underwent first-round RT-PCR with the HTBI primer set. TCRdb reprocessed the multiplex PCR reads via MiXCR and lists one record per CDR3 protein. The sample includes around 420,000 distinct CDR3 sequences, roughly 15% of them seen just once. Study results and caveats: Blood also contained most expanded thyroid clonotypes above 0.001. Median prediction lead before ophthalmopathy onset was around 7 months with the model.

There are many counts of this clonotype. Its cognate antigen is unknown. The chain carries TRBV20-1 and TRBJ2-5, with TRBD1 matching 8 bases. The receptor comes from a woman younger than 35 with Graves' hyperthyroidism. Sequencing was carried out using blood. CDR3 DNA: TGCAGTGCTAGGACAGGGGAGGAAAAAGAGACCCAGTACTTC. Its protein product is CSARTGEEKETQYF.